The 13 T cell receptor beta chains given below trace back to one sample, sequenced in a study of Graves' ophthalmopathy and Graves' hyperthyroidism (dated by TCRdb to 2017 to 2018). Sequencing took place on an Illumina HiSeq 2000. For repertoire sequencing, TCR beta CDR3 regions were amplified from RNA transcripts. HTBI primers and the Qiagen OneStep RT-PCR kit were used in a first-round RT-PCR, which was followed by a second-round multiplex PCR, size selection and purification. The public reads were reanalyzed by TCRdb: fastp trimming at Q25, MiXCR alignment, in-frame beta chains only. Rows are combined by CDR3 protein, so each entry shows the most common genes and DNA. The sample yields approximately 1.2 million distinct CDR3 sequences; 35% to 45% were counted once. The ten most abundant clones make up approximately 12% of the sample. Sequenced: peripheral blood or thyroid tissue (not recorded which). The receptors stem from an adult man with Graves' hyperthyroidism.

There are many counts of this clonotype. This chain links TRBV11-3 with TRBJ1-2; a weak D match, TRBD1 (6 bases). The CDR3 contains 14 residues. The germline gives CDR1 SGHNT, CDR2 YENEEA. V lost 1 base and J lost 3, with 9 bases in between. This chain's CDR3 is CASSLARGDYGYTF. CDR3 DNA sequence: TGTGCCAGCAGCTTAGCCAGGGGTGACTATGGCTACACCTTC. The full variable domain, in which reference TRBV11-3 and TRBJ1-2 provide the parts outside the CDR3, is EAGVVQSPRYKIIEKKQPVAFWCNPISGHNTLYWYLQNLGQGPELLIRYENEEAVDDSQLPKDRFSAERLKGVDSTLKIQPAELGDSAVYLCASSLARGDYGYTFGSGTRLTVV.

As regards this clonotype: A much larger clone lies a single base off, so this may be a read error. The chain employs TRBV7-2 and TRBJ2-7, with no clear D. This CDR3 contains 15 residues. CDR1 SGHTA and CDR2 FQGNSA come from the germline V gene. The CDR3, as DNA: TGTGCCAGCAGCTTAGGGGCCACCGGCTCCTACGGGCAGTACTTC. It codes for CASSLGATGSYGQYF.

This clonotype was seen a handful of times. This rearrangement joins TRBV14 to TRBJ2-7; possibly TRBD2 for D (6 bases). The CDR3 runs to 15 residues. CDR1 SGHDN and CDR2 FVKESK come from the germline V gene. Trimming took 1 base from V and 2 from J, leaving 12 bases between them. In DNA form, the CDR3 reads TGTGCCAGCAGCCAAGGAGCGGGCAGGGCCTACGAGCAGTACTTC. Its translation: CASSQGAGRAYEQYF. Looking up the rest from reference TRBV14 and TRBJ2-7 gives the full variable domain: EAGVTQFPSHSVIEKGQTVTLRCDPISGHDNLYWYRRVMGKEIKFLLHFVKESKQDESGMPNNRFLAERTGGTYSTLKVQPAELEDSGVYFCASSQGAGRAYEQYFGPGTRLTVT.

This clonotype has only a few counts. CDR3: CASTAERGATGELFF. CDR3 DNA: TGTGCCAGCACCGCAGAGCGGGGGGCCACCGGGGAGCTGTTTTTT. The chain recombines TRBV9 with TRBJ2-2, with 9 bases that match TRBD2. The V gene's germline CDR1 is SGDLS and CDR2 YYNGEE. The CDR3 has 15 amino acids. Trimming at V came to 6 bases and at J to 4 bases, leaving 7 bases not matched to a gene.

The V call is TRBV19, the J call TRBJ1-1, with a possible D match to TRBD1 (6 bases). The CDR3 has 15 amino acids. The V gene lost 4 bases and the J gene lost 4 bases, with 16 bases spanning the gap. In germline, CDR1 is LNHDA, CDR2 SQIVND (reference sequence). CDR3 DNA: TGTGCCAGTAGTAGGGGATTACAGGGCGGCACTGAAGCTTTCTTT. Amino acid sequence: CASSRGLQGGTEAFF.

This clonotype was detected many times. CDR3 residues: CASSLSGSGVETQYF. CDR3 DNA sequence: TGTGCCAGCAGCTTGTCAGGAAGCGGGGTAGAGACCCAGTACTTC. This chain joins TRBV5-8 and TRBJ2-5; 7 bases map to TRBD2. Trimming cost V 1 base and J 4 bases; bases outside gene matches: 7. The germline V gene has CDR1 SGHTS and CDR2 YDEGEE. The CDR3 has 15 amino acids.

Concerning this clonotype: The CDR3 end shows no conserved phenylalanine or tryptophan, and so a read error is likely. This chain uses TRBV7-9 with TRBJ1-1; no definite D call. Trimming shortened V by 6 bases and J by 1 base, and 9 bases separated the two germline ends. The germline CDR1 and CDR2 sequences are SEHNR and FQNEAQ (reference sequence). CDR3 length equals 13 residues. DNA for the CDR3: TGTGCCAGCAGTTACCCCGGGAACACTGAAGCTTTCCTT. Translation gives CASSYPGNTEAFL.

The sample holds many counts of this clonotype. An end of the junction does not agree with germline; a read error may underlie this. This chain links TRBV10-3 with TRBJ1-2; the match to TRBD1 covers 8 bases. The CDR3 length is 15 residues. CDR1 and CDR2 from the germline V gene are ENHRY and SYGVKD. The CDR3 is CASSARPDRGDGYTF. CDR3 sequence (DNA): TGTGCCAGCAGTGCCAGGCCCGACAGGGGAGATGGCTACACCTTC.

This clonotype has ten or more counts. CDR3 in amino acids: CSVPGTGLGYTF. CDR3 nucleotide sequence: TGCAGTGTTCCCGGGACAGGGCTTGGCTACACCTTC. The gene calls are TRBV20-1 and TRBJ1-2; the match to TRBD1 covers 9 bases. CDR1 is DFQATT and CDR2 is SNEGSKA in the germline V gene (reference sequence). CDR3 length: 12 amino acids. V lost 7 bases to trimming and J lost 7 bases; unmatched junction nucleotides: 7.

This clonotype was observed many times. The genes are TRBV7-8 and TRBJ1-1, with D maybe TRBD1 (5 bases). V lost 1 base to trimming and J lost 6 bases, with 15 bases between them. From germline, CDR1 is SGHVS and CDR2 FQNEAQ. The CDR3 covers 15 residues. DNA of the CDR3: TGTGCCAGCAGCTTAGTTGCAGGGCGAGCCGCTGAAGCTTTCTTT. It codes for CASSLVAGRAAEAFF.

This clonotype was picked up a small number of times. The chain carries TRBV4-3 and TRBJ2-5; D call uncertain. Germline V gene lookup returns CDR1 LGHNA and CDR2 YSLEER. The CDR3 loop spans 14 amino acids. Trimming pared 5 bases from V and 1 base from J, leaving 11 bases between. CDR3 nucleotides: TGCGCCAGCAGCGCAGACAAGTTCCAAGAGACCCAGTACTTC. Protein product: CASSADKFQETQYF.

V is TRBV19 and J is TRBJ1-2, with D uncertain. This CDR3 region has 14 residues. The germline CDR1 and CDR2 sequences are LNHDA and SQIVND (reference sequence). V was cut by 6 bases and J by 1 base, with 12 bases left in between. CDR3 nucleotides: TGTGCCAGTAGCTACCCCCGGGATAACTATGGCTACACCTTC. It is translated as CASSYPRDNYGYTF.

This clonotype occurred many times. The chain has TRBV7-8 and TRBJ1-5, with 7 nucleotides matching TRBD1. The CDR3 is 14 amino acids. Germline assignment: CDR1 SGHVS and CDR2 FQNEAQ. V was clipped by 1 base and J by 6 bases; unmatched bases: 3. As DNA, the CDR3 is TGTGCCAGCAGCTTAGTTCCAGGGGGTCAGCCCCAGCATTTT. Protein sequence: CASSLVPGGQPQHF.